This T cell receptor (beta chain) comes out of a study of T cells in Graves' hyperthyroidism and ophthalmopathy. Looking at the study overall: Peripheral blood collection took place at initial diagnosis, before any treatment. Findings of the study overall: Ophthalmopathy prediction by the model preceded onset by a median approximately 6.9 months. Using 13 V-J features, a model discriminated ophthalmopathy from stable hyperthyroidism. Most thyroid clonotypes that were expanded above 0.001 also turned up in blood.

This clonotype was observed a few times. Antigen unknown. In germline, CDR1 is MNHEY, CDR2 SVGEGT. V lost 1 base and J 9 bases, leaving 18 bases between the germline ends. The CDR3 runs to 16 residues. Amplified TCR beta CDR3 regions came from RNA transcripts. HTBI primers were used for first-round RT-PCR of the TCR CDR3. TCRdb recomputed calls from the multiplex PCR reads with MiXCR, one row per CDR3 protein. The data contain about 690,000 distinct CDR3 sequences, around 15% of them singletons. V gene TRBV6-2 or TRBV6-3 combines with J gene TRBJ2-2; D ambiguous. Sequenced material: blood. This clonotype was obtained from a man in his fifties or sixties with Graves' hyperthyroidism. The CDR3 DNA reads TGTGCCAGCAGTTACTTGGGTACAGCAGACTTGAGGGAGCTGTTTTTT. It codes for CASSYLGTADLRELFF.